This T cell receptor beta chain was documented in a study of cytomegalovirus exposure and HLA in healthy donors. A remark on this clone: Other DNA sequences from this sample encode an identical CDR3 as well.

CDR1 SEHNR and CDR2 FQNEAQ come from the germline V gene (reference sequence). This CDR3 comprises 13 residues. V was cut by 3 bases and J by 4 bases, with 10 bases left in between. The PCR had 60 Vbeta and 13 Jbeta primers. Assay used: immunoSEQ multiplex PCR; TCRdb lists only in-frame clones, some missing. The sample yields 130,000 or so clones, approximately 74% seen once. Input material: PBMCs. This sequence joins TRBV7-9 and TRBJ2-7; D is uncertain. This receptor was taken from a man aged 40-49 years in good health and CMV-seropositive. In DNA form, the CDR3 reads TGTGCCAGCAGCTTTCCGGGTACTTACGAGCAGTACTTC. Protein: CASSFPGTYEQYF.